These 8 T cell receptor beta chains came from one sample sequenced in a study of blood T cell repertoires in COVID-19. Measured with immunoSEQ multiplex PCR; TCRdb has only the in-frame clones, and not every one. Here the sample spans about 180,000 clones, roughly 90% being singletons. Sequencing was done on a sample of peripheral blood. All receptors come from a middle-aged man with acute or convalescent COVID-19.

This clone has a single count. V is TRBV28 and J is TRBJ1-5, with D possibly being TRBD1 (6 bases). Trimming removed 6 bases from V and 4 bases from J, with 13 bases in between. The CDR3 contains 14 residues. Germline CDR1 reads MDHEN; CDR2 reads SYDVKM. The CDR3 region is CASSPPGDNQPQHF. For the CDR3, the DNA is TGTGCCAGCAGCCCTCCAGGGGATAATCAGCCCCAGCATTTT.

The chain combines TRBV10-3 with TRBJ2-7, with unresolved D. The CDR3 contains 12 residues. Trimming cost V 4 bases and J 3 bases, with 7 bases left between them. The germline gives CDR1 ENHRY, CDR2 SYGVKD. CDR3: CAISAVGYEQYF. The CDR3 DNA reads TGTGCCATCAGTGCTGTCGGCTACGAGCAGTACTTC.

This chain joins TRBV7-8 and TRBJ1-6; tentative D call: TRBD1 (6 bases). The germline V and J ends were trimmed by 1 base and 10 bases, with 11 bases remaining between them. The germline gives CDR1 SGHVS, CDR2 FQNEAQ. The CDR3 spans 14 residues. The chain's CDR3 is CASSLVQGGSPLHF. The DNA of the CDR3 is TGTGCCAGCAGCTTAGTACAGGGAGGGTCACCCCTCCACTTT.

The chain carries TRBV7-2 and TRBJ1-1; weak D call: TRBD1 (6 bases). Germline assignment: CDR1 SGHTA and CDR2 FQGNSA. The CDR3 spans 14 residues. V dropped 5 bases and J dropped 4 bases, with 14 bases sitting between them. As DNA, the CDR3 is TGTGCCAGCAGCCATCCAGGGGTGGCCACTGAAGCTTTCTTT. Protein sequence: CASSHPGVATEAFF.

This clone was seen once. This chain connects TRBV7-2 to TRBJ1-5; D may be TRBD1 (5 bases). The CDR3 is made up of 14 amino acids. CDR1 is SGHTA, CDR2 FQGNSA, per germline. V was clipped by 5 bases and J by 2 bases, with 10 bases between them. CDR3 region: CASSAPTGNQPQHF. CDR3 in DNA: TGTGCCAGCAGCGCCCCGACAGGCAATCAGCCCCAGCATTTT. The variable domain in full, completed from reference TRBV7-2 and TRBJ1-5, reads GAGVSQSPSNKVTEKGKDVELRCDPISGHTALYWYRQSLGQGLEFLIYFQGNSAPDKSGLPSDRFSAERTGGSVSTLTIQRTQQEDSAVYLCASSAPTGNQPQHFGDGTRLSIL.

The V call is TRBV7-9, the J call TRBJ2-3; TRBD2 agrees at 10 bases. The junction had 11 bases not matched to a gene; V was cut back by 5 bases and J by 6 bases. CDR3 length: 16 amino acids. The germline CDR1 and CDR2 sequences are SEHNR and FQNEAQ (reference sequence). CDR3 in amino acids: CASSRLGLASSDTQYF. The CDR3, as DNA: TGTGCCAGCAGCCGATTGGGACTAGCGAGTTCCGATACGCAGTATTTT.

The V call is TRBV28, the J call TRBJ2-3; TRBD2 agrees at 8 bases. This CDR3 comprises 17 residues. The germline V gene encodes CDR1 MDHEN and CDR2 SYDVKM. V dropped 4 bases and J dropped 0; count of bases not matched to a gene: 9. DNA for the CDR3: TGTGCCAGCAGTTCCAGAACTAGCGGACGCAGCACAGATACGCAGTATTTT. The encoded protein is CASSSRTSGRSTDTQYF.

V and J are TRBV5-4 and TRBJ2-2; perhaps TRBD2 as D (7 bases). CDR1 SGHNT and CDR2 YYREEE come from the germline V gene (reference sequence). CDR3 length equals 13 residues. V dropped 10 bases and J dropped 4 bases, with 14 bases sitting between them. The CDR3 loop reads CAAAGGLTGELFF. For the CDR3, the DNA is TGTGCCGCCGCCGGGGGGCTCACCGGGGAGCTGTTTTTT.